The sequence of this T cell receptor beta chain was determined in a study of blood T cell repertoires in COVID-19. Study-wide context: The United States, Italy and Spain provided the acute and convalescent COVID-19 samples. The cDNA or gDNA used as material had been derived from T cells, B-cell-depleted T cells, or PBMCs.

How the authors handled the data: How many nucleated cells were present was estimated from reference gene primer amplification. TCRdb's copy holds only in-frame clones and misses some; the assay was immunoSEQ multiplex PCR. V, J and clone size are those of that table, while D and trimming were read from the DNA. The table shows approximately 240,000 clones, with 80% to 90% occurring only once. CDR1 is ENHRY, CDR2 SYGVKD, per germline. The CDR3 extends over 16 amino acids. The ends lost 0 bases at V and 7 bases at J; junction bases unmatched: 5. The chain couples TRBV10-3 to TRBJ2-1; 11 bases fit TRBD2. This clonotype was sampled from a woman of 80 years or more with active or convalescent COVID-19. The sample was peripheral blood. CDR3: CAISESLAGGLNEQFF. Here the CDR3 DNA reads TGTGCCATCAGTGAGTCCCTAGCGGGGGGACTAAATGAGCAGTTCTTC.